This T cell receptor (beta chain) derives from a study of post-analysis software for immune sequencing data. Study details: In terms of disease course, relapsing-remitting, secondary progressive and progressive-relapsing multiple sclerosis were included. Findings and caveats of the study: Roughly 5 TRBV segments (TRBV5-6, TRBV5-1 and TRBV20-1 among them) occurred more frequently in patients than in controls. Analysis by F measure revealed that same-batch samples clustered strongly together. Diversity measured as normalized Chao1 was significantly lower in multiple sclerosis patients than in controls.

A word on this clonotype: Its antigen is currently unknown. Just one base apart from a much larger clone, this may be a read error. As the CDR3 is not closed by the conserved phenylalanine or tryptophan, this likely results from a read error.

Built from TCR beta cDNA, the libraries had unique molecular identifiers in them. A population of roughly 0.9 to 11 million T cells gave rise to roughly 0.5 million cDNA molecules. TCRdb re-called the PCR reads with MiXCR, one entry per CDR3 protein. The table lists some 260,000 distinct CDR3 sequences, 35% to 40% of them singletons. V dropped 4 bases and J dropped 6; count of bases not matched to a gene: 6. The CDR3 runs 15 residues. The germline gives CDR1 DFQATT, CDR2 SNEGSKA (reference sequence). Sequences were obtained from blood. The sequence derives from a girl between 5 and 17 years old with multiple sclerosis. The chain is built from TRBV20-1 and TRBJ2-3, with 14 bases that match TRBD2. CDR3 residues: CSATGTSGSHDTQYC. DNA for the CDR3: TGCAGTGCTACCGGGACTAGCGGGAGCCACGATACGCAGTATTGT.